This T cell receptor (beta chain) came from a study of T cell changes during pregnancy in multiple sclerosis. TCRdb keeps only in-frame clones here, not all; method: immunoSEQ multiplex PCR. The sample records around 70,000 clones, 85% to 95% being singletons. Germline V CDR1 and CDR2: PRHDT, FYEKMQ (reference sequence). The CDR3 consists of 14 residues. The V end was cut by 10 bases, the J end by 6 bases, with 18 bases between. Sequenced here: peripheral blood, sampled before pregnancy. The TCR comes from a female donor with multiple sclerosis, enrolled in a pregnancy study. The rearrangement joins TRBV13 to TRBJ1-4, with D possibly matching TRBD1 (6 bases). CDR3 nucleotide sequence: TGTGCCACGCACCGGTGGGGGGGGCATGAAAAACTGTTTTTT. Amino acid sequence: CATHRWGGHEKLFF.